The 28 T cell receptor beta chains reported below all come from one sample, sequenced in a study of blood T cell repertoires in COVID-19. Profiling relied on immunoSEQ multiplex PCR, and the TCRdb table lists in-frame clones only, not all of them. The sample has about 110,000 clones, more than 70% seen once. The sample taken for sequencing was peripheral blood. These receptors were obtained from a human donor in a cohort sampled during active COVID-19.

The rearrangement links TRBV7-3 to TRBJ2-1; D is undetermined. CDR1 is SGHTA, CDR2 FQGTGA, per germline. V dropped 4 bases and J dropped 2 bases, with 12 bases sitting between them. CDR3 length: 15 amino acids. CDR3 region: CASSSFETPYNEQFF. CDR3 coding DNA: TGTGCCAGCAGCTCATTCGAGACACCCTACAATGAGCAGTTCTTC. The whole variable domain, remainder taken from reference TRBV7-3 and TRBJ2-1, is GAGVSQTPSNKVTEKGKYVELRCDPISGHTALYWYRQSLGQGPEFLIYFQGTGAADDSGLPNDRFFAVRPEGSVSTLKIQRTERGDSAVYLCASSSFETPYNEQFFGPGTRLTVL.

The V and J genes are TRBV2 and TRBJ1-1, with D hard to call. The V gene lost 7 bases and the J gene lost 4 bases, with 7 bases spanning the gap. The germline V gene has CDR1 SNHLY and CDR2 FYNNEI. The CDR3 runs 11 residues. The CDR3 bases are TGTGCCAGCACGGCAGGCACTGAAGCTTTCTTT. It specifies CASTAGTEAFF.

V and J are TRBV18 and TRBJ2-2; 10 nucleotides agree with TRBD2. CDR1 and CDR2 from the germline V gene are KGHSH and LQKENI. The CDR3 runs 16 residues. V lost 3 bases, J lost 1 base, and 2 bases stayed unmatched. The CDR3 here is CASSPRTSGNTGELFF. As DNA, the CDR3 is TGTGCCAGCTCACCCAGGACTAGCGGGAACACCGGGGAGCTGTTTTTT.

This clone has a single count. This chain uses TRBV6-5 with TRBJ1-2; TRBD1 agrees at 9 bases. The V gene end was trimmed by 6 bases and the J gene end by 4 bases; junction bases not matched to a gene: 6. The germline V gene has CDR1 MNHEY and CDR2 SVGAGI. The CDR3 consists of 14 residues. The CDR3 region has the DNA TGTGCCAGCAGACCGACAGGGGGAGCCTATGGCTACACCTTC. Its protein product is CASRPTGGAYGYTF.

V and J are TRBV28 and TRBJ2-7; 14 bases align to TRBD2. CDR1 and CDR2 from the germline V gene are MDHEN and SYDVKM. The CDR3 spans 16 residues. Trimming removed 7 bases from V and 5 bases from J; junction bases left unmatched: 10. CDR3 sequence (DNA): TGTGCCAGCAAACGGACTAGCGGGAGGTGGGCCGACGAGCAGTACTTC. Residues: CASKRTSGRWADEQYF.

In its sample, this clone was seen a few times. This CDR3 reads CASQESSGNTIYF. DNA for the CDR3: TGTGCCAGTCAAGAGAGCTCTGGAAACACCATATATTTT. This chain links TRBV12-3 or TRBV12-4 with TRBJ1-3, with unresolved D. There are 13 residues in the CDR3. With 9 bases removed from V and 0 bases from J, the gap between germline ends came to 9 bases.

The chain has TRBV10-3 and TRBJ2-7, with TRBD1 matching over 7 bases. Germline-derived CDR1 and CDR2 are ENHRY and SYGVKD. Trimming cost V 5 bases and J 2 bases; bases outside gene matches: 3. The CDR3 is 13 amino acids. In DNA form, the CDR3 reads TGTGCCATCAGTCCTGACAGGGCCTACGAGCAGTACTTC. Its protein product is CAISPDRAYEQYF.

The J gene is TRBJ2-5, the V gene TRBV9; D uncertain. CDR3 length: 13 residues. Trimming removed 0 bases from V and 5 bases from J, with 8 bases in between. Germline V gene lookup returns CDR1 SGDLS and CDR2 YYNGEE. This chain's CDR3 is CASSVESLETQYF. The CDR3 DNA reads TGTGCCAGCAGCGTAGAGAGTCTCGAGACCCAGTACTTC.

The chain couples TRBV7-9 to TRBJ2-7; the match to TRBD1 covers 9 bases. Germline CDR1 reads SEHNR; CDR2 reads FQNEAQ (reference sequence). The CDR3 consists of 15 residues. The J segment lost 12 bases and the V segment lost 6 bases, leaving 18 bases of the junction unmatched. The CDR3 DNA follows: TGTGCCAGCAGATTCGCGTCGGCACCGGGACAGGGTCTGTACGTC. Translating gives CASRFASAPGQGLYV.

Only one count was recorded for this clone. The chain is built from TRBV12-3 or TRBV12-4 and TRBJ1-2; D is unresolved. V lost 3 bases to trimming and J lost 4 bases, with 9 bases between them. CDR3 length: 13 residues. CDR3 protein: CASSFGRSYGYTF. The CDR3 coding sequence is TGTGCCAGCAGTTTTGGGAGGTCCTATGGCTACACCTTC.

V and J are TRBV5-4 and TRBJ1-3; unclear D gene. CDR1 and CDR2 (germline): SGHNT, YYREEE (reference sequence). Trimming took 4 bases from V and 0 from J, leaving 5 bases between them. The CDR3 loop spans 13 amino acids. The CDR3 spells CASSVYSGNTIYF. CDR3 sequence (DNA): TGTGCCAGCAGCGTATACTCTGGAAACACCATATATTTT. Full variable domain (remainder filled in from reference TRBV5-4 and TRBJ1-3): ETGVTQSPTHLIKTRGQQVTLRCSSQSGHNTVSWYQQALGQGPQFIFQYYREEENGRGNFPPRFSGLQFPNYSSELNVNALELDDSALYLCASSVYSGNTIYFGEGSWLTVV.

The chain uses TRBV20-1 and TRBJ1-2; possibly TRBD1 for D (6 bases). Germline CDR1 is DFQATT and CDR2 is SNEGSKA (reference sequence). The CDR3 runs to 11 residues. V was pared by 5 bases and J by 8 bases, with 12 bases between. The CDR3 spells CSAYRELGYTF. The DNA of the CDR3 is TGCAGTGCTTACAGGGAACTCGGCTACACCTTC.

The V gene is TRBV3-1 (or the pseudogene TRBV3-2), the J gene TRBJ1-1; the D is unclear. The CDR3 runs 12 residues. V gave up 5 bases and J gave up 4 bases, with 8 bases separating them. Per germline, CDR1 LGHDT and CDR2 YNNKEL (reference sequence). CDR3 in DNA: TGTGCCAGCAGCGGAGGGAGCACTGAAGCTTTCTTT. Translated: CASSGGSTEAFF.

This chain joins TRBV4-1 and TRBJ1-4; D ambiguous. Germline V CDR1 and CDR2: MGHRA, YSYEKL. This CDR3 has 18 residues. V lost 0 bases and J lost 0, with 14 bases in between. In DNA, the CDR3 is TGCGCCAGCAGCCAAGATTACATGTCCACCGCAACTAATGAAAAACTGTTTTTT. It is translated as CASSQDYMSTATNEKLFF.

In this sample, this clone turned up once. This sequence joins TRBV5-4 and TRBJ1-1, with unresolved D. V lost 4 bases and J 3 bases, leaving 13 bases between the germline ends. The CDR3 is 14 residues long. In germline, CDR1 is SGHNT, CDR2 YYREEE (reference sequence). The CDR3: CASSMGTSDTEAFF. As DNA, the CDR3 is TGTGCCAGCAGCATGGGAACGTCGGACACTGAAGCTTTCTTT.

This clone was recorded a few times. V gene TRBV6-2 or TRBV6-3 combines with J gene TRBJ2-1; 9 bases map to TRBD2. Germline values: CDR1 MNHEY, CDR2 SVGEGT. V trimming: 4 bases; J trimming: 4 bases; junction bases outside the gene matches: 2. The CDR3 loop spans 14 amino acids. CDR3 in DNA: TGTGCCAGCAGTTCGACTAGCGGTTACAATGAGCAGTTCTTC. Translation: CASSSTSGYNEQFF.

This clone was seen just once. This chain joins TRBV3-1 (or the pseudogene TRBV3-2) and TRBJ1-2; D not certain. CDR1 and CDR2 (germline): LGHDT, YNNKEL (reference sequence). The length of the CDR3 is 14 residues. The V gene lost 4 bases and the J gene lost 8 bases, with 17 bases spanning the gap. This CDR3 reads CASSPPELLRGYTF. The CDR3 nucleotides are TGTGCCAGCAGCCCGCCCGAATTGTTGCGGGGCTACACCTTC.

A note on this clone: The same CDR3 is also encoded by other DNA sequences in this sample. The gene calls are TRBV7-2 and TRBJ2-7; 10 bases fit TRBD2. Germline trimming cut 5 bases from V and 2 bases from J; bases unmatched to any gene: 3. Looked up from germline, CDR1 is SGHTA and CDR2 is FQGNSA. This CDR3 comprises 14 residues. The CDR3: CASSPLAGAYEQYF. The CDR3 nucleotides are TGTGCCAGCAGCCCTCTAGCGGGGGCCTACGAGCAGTACTTC.

This clone was observed a handful of times. The rearrangement links TRBV5-6 to TRBJ2-1; 7 positions match TRBD2. Trimming removed 1 base from V and 0 bases from J; junction bases left unmatched: 7. The CDR3 is 17 residues long. Germline V gives CDR1 SGHDT, CDR2 YYEEEE. Here the CDR3 DNA reads TGTGCCAGCAGCTTGTTTGGGCGGGGGAGCTCCTACAATGAGCAGTTCTTC. Its protein is CASSLFGRGSSYNEQFF.

This chain links TRBV5-5 with TRBJ1-5, with 9 bases matching TRBD1. The CDR3 has 16 amino acids. Losses at the gene ends were 0 bases for V and 6 bases for J; bases not matched to a gene: 7. The germline CDR1 and CDR2 sequences are SGHKS and YYEKEE (reference sequence). CDR3 region: CASSLGRTGVSQPQHF. CDR3 nucleotides: TGTGCCAGCAGCTTGGGACGGACAGGGGTCAGTCAGCCCCAGCATTTT.

The chain couples TRBV27 to TRBJ1-5, with D possibly being TRBD1 (5 bases). The V end lost 3 bases, the J end lost 5 bases, and 11 bases lay between the germline ends. There are 14 residues in the CDR3. Germline V gene lookup returns CDR1 MNHEY and CDR2 SMNVEV (reference sequence). As DNA, the CDR3 is TGTGCCAGCAGTTTCGGGACTGGGGATCAGCCCCAGCATTTT. This translates into CASSFGTGDQPQHF.

The gene calls are TRBV19 and TRBJ2-7; the match to TRBD2 covers 7 bases. The CDR3 is 15 amino acids. Trimming at V came to 5 bases and at J to 2 bases, leaving 9 bases not matched to a gene. Germline loops: CDR1 LNHDA, CDR2 SQIVND (reference sequence). In nucleotides, the CDR3 is TGTGCCAGTAGTCCAGAGGCTAGCGGTACCTACGAGCAGTACTTC. It codes for CASSPEASGTYEQYF.

The rearrangement uses TRBV7-2 and TRBJ2-1; 9 bases match TRBD1. Trimming took 0 bases from V and 8 from J; bases not matched to a gene: 14. Germline-derived CDR1 and CDR2 are SGHTA and FQGNSA. The CDR3 totals 18 residues. This CDR3 is CASSLAGTGLVTRHEQFF. The CDR3 nucleotides read TGTGCCAGCAGCTTAGCAGGGACAGGGTTGGTGACACGACATGAGCAGTTCTTC.

J is TRBJ2-1 and V is TRBV4-1; D call uncertain. Per the germline V gene, CDR1 is MGHRA and CDR2 is YSYEKL. The CDR3 extends over 15 amino acids. The germline V and J ends were trimmed by 1 base and 0 bases, with 7 bases remaining between them. CDR3 region: CASSQGASSYNEQFF. As DNA, the CDR3 is TGCGCCAGCAGCCAAGGTGCTAGCTCCTACAATGAGCAGTTCTTC.

Details on this clone: Other DNA sequences in this specimen translate into the identical CDR3. The chain joins TRBV5-1 to TRBJ1-3; D gene ambiguous. V was cut by 4 bases and J by 3 bases, with 11 bases left in between. CDR1 is SGHRS and CDR2 is YFSETQ in the germline V gene. This CDR3 has 14 residues. CDR3 coding DNA: TGCGCCAGCAGCCTGACGGGTTATGGAAACACCATATATTTT. This sequence encodes CASSLTGYGNTIYF.

This chain uses TRBV28 with TRBJ1-2; D uncertain. This CDR3 has 15 residues. In germline, CDR1 is MDHEN, CDR2 SYDVKM. Deletions cut 5 bases from V and 2 bases from J, with 15 bases between. CDR3 amino acids: CASSVINSLNYGYTF. For the CDR3, the DNA is TGTGCCAGCAGTGTTATTAATTCCTTAAACTATGGCTACACCTTC.

The genes are TRBV4-3 and TRBJ2-1, with 13 nucleotides matching TRBD2. CDR3 size: 14 residues. Losses at the gene ends were 8 bases for V and 4 bases for J; bases not matched to a gene: 2. Per germline, CDR1 LGHNA and CDR2 YSLEER. The CDR3 nucleotides read TGCGCCAGCGGACTAGCGGGGGTATACAATGAGCAGTTCTTC. Amino acid sequence: CASGLAGVYNEQFF.

V and J are TRBV7-2 and TRBJ2-7; 11 bases are a match to TRBD2. The germline gives CDR1 SGHTA, CDR2 FQGNSA. Germline trimming cut 3 bases from V and 5 bases from J; bases unmatched to any gene: 12. This CDR3 contains 17 residues. CDR3 sequence: CASSLLTSGISRNEQYF. The CDR3 nucleotides read TGTGCCAGCAGCTTGCTGACTAGCGGGATCTCCCGGAACGAGCAGTACTTC. Combining the CDR3 with reference TRBV7-2 and TRBJ2-7 gives the whole variable domain GAGVSQSPSNKVTEKGKDVELRCDPISGHTALYWYRQSLGQGLEFLIYFQGNSAPDKSGLPSDRFSAERTGGSVSTLTIQRTQQEDSAVYLCASSLLTSGISRNEQYFGPGTRLTVT.